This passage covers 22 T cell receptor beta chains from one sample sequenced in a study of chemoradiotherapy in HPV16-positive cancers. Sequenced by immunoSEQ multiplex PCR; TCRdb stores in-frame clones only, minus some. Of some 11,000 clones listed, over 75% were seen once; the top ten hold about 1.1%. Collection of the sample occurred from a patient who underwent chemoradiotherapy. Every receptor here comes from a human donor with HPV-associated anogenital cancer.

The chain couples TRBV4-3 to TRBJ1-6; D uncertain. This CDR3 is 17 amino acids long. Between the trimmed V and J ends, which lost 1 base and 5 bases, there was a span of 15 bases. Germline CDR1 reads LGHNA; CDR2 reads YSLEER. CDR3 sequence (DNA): TGCGCCAGCAGCCAAGCACGGGCAGGTGGGAATAATTCACCCCTCCACTTT. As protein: CASSQARAGGNNSPLHF.

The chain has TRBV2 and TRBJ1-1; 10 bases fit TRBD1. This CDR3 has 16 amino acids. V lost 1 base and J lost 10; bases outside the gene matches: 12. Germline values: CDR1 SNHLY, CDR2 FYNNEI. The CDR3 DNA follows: TGTGCCAGCAGTGAAGGGACAGGGGGTGCGAGAAAAGCAGCTTTCTTT. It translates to CASSEGTGGARKAAFF.

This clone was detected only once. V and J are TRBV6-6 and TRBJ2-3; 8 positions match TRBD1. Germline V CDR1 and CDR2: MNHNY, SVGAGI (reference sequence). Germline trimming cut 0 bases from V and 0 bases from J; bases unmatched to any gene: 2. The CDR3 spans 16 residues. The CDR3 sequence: CASSYSGQDSTDTQYF. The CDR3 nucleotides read TGTGCCAGCAGTTACTCGGGACAGGACAGCACAGATACGCAGTATTTT.

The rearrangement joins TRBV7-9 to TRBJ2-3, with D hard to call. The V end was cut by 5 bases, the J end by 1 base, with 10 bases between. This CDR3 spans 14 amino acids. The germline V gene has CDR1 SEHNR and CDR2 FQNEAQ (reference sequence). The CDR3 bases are TGTGCCAGCAGCACGACTGGGGGCACAGATACGCAGTATTTT. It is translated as CASSTTGGTDTQYF.

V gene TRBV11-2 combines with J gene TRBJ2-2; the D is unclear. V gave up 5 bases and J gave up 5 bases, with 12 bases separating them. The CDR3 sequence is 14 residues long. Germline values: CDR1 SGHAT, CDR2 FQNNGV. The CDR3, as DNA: TGTGCCAGCAGCACACCCCTGGGTACCGGGGAGCTGTTTTTT. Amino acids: CASSTPLGTGELFF.

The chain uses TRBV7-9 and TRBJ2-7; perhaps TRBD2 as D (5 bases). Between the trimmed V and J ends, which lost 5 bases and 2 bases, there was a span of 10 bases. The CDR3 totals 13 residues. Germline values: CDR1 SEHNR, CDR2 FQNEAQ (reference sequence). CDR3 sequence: CASSTPGAYEQYF. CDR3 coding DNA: TGTGCCAGCAGCACCCCCGGGGCCTACGAGCAGTACTTC.

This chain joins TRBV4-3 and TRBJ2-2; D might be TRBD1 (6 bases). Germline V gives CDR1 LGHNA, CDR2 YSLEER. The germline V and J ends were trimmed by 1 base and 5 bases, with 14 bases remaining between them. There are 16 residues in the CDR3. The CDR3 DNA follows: TGCGCCAGCAGCCAAGGTGGGGGCCTTGGAACCGGGGAGCTGTTTTTT. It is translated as CASSQGGGLGTGELFF.

DNA of the CDR3: TGTGCCAGCGGCCGAAACACTGAAGCTTTCTTT. The encoded protein is CASGRNTEAFF. The chain couples TRBV6-5 to TRBJ1-1; D remains ambiguous. The CDR3 contains 11 residues. Germline assignment: CDR1 MNHEY and CDR2 SVGAGI. V gave up 8 bases and J gave up 2 bases, with 6 bases separating them.

CDR3 nucleotide sequence: TGTGCCAGCAGGGGCCGGGACGGGAATTACGAGCAGTACTTC. It translates to CASRGRDGNYEQYF. V gene TRBV14 combines with J gene TRBJ2-7, with D perhaps TRBD1 or TRBD2 (5 bases each). CDR3 length: 14 residues. V lost 6 bases to trimming and J lost 4 bases, with 16 bases between them. CDR1 is SGHDN and CDR2 is FVKESK in the germline V gene.

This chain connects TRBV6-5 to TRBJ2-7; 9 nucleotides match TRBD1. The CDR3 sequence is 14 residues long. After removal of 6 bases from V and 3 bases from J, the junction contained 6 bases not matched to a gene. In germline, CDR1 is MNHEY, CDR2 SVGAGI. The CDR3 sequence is CASSWDREGYEQYF. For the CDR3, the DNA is TGTGCCAGCAGCTGGGACAGGGAGGGCTACGAGCAGTACTTC.

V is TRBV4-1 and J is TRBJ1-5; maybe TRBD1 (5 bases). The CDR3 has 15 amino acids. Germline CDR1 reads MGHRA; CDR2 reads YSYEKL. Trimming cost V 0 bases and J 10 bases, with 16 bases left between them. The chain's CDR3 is CASSQDWRTSSPQHF. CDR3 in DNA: TGCGCCAGCAGCCAAGATTGGAGGACATCCTCTCCCCAGCATTTT.

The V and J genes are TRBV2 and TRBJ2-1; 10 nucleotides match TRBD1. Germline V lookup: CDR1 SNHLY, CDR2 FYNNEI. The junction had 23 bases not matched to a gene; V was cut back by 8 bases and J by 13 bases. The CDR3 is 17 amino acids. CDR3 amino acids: CASGVPTGGLMGSYQFF. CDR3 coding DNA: TGTGCCAGCGGCGTCCCGACAGGGGGCTTAATGGGATCCTACCAGTTCTTC.

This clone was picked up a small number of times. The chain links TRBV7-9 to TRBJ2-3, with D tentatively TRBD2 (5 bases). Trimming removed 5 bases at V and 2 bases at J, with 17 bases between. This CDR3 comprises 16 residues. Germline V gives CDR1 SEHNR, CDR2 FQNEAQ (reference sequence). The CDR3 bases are TGTGCCAGCAGCCGGCTTGGACTGTATATCACAGATACGCAGTATTTT. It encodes CASSRLGLYITDTQYF. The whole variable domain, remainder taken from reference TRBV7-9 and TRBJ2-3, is DTGVSQNPRHKITKRGQNVTFRCDPISEHNRLYWYRQTLGQGPEFLTYFQNEAQLEKSRLLSDRFSAERPKGSFSTLEIQRTEQGDSAMYLCASSRLGLYITDTQYFGPGTRLTVL.

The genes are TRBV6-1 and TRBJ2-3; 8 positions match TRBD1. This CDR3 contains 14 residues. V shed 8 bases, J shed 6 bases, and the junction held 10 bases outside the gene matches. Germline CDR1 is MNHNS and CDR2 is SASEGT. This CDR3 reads CASGGQGRDDTQYF. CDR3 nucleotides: TGTGCCAGCGGTGGACAGGGTAGGGACGATACGCAGTATTTT.

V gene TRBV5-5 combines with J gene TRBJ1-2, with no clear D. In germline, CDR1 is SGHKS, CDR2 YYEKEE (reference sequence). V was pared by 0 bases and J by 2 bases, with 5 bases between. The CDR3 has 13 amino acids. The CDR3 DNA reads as TGTGCCAGCAGCTTGGGGGTGAACTATGGCTACACCTTC. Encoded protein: CASSLGVNYGYTF.

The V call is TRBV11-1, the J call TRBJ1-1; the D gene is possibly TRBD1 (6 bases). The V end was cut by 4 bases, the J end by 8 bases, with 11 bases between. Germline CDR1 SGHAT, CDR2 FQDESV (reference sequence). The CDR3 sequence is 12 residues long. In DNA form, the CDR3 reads TGTGCCAGCAGCTGGGGGCAGACAGAAGCTTTCTTT. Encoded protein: CASSWGQTEAFF.

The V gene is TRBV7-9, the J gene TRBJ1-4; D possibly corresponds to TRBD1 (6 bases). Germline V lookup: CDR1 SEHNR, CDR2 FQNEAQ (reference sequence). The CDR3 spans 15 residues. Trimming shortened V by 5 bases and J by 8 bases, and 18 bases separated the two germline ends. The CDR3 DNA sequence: TGTGCCAGCAGCCCCCGAGGGGGGCCGGGAGAAAAACTGTTTTTT. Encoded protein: CASSPRGGPGEKLFF.

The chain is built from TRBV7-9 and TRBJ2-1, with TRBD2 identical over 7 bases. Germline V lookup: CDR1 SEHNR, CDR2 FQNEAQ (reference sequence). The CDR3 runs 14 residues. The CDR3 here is CATGGTYSYNEQFF. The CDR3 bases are TGTGCAACCGGGGGGACTTACTCCTACAATGAGCAGTTCTTC.

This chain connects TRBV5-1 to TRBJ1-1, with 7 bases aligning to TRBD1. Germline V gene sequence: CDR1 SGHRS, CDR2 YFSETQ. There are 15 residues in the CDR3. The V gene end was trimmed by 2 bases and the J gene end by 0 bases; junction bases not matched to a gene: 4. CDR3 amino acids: CASSFTGAVNTEAFF. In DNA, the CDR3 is TGCGCCAGCAGCTTCACAGGGGCAGTGAACACTGAAGCTTTCTTT.

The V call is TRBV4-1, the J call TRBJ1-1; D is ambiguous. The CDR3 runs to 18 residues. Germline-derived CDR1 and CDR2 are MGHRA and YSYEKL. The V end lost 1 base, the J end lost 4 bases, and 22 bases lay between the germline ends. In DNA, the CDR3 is TGCGCCAGCAGCCAAGCCCTTTTGAGGAGCGGGCGGGGCACTGAAGCTTTCTTT. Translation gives CASSQALLRSGRGTEAFF.

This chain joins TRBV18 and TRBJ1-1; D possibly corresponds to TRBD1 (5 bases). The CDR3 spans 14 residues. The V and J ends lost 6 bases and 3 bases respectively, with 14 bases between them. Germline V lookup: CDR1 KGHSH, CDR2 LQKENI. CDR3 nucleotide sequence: TGTGCCAGCTCCCTGTCGGGGGGGGACACTGAAGCTTTCTTT. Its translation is CASSLSGGDTEAFF.

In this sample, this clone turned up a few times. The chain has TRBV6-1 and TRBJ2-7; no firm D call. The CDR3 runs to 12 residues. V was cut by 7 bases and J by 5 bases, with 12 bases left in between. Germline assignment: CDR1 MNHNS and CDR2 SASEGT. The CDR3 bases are TGTGCCAGCACCCCCTTAGGGAACGAGCAGTACTTC. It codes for CASTPLGNEQYF.